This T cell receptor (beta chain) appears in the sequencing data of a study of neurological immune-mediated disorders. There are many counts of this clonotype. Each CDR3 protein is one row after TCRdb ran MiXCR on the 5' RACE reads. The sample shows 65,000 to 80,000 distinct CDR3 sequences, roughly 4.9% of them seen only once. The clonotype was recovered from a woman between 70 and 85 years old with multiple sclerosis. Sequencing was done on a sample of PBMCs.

The CDR3 reads CASSGHRGRNTEAFF. The CDR3 DNA is TGCGCCAGCAGCGGGCACAGGGGGCGAAACACTGAAGCTTTCTTT. The chain is built from TRBV5-1 and TRBJ1-1, with TRBD1 identical over 9 bases. CDR1 and CDR2 (germline): SGHRS, YFSETQ. The CDR3 is made up of 15 amino acids. V dropped 4 bases and J dropped 2; count of bases not matched to a gene: 6.